The 29 T cell receptor beta chains reported below all come from one sample, sequenced in a study of T cells in Graves' hyperthyroidism and ophthalmopathy. What was amplified from RNA transcripts were TCR beta CDR3 regions. The HTBI primer set drove a first-round RT-PCR of the TCR CDR3. Using its own MiXCR run on the multiplex PCR reads, TCRdb lists one record per CDR3 protein. The repertoire consists of 500,000 to 600,000 distinct CDR3 sequences, with under 60% occurring once and the leading ten covering about 8.3%. Sequenced sample: peripheral blood or thyroid tissue (not recorded which). Receptors were obtained from a woman aged 18-29 years with Graves' hyperthyroidism.

Notes on this clonotype: A junction boundary mismatches the germline segment, possibly from a read error. The chain has TRBV2 and TRBJ2-3, with 10 bases aligning to TRBD2. Per the germline V gene, CDR1 is SNHLY and CDR2 is FYNNEI. The CDR3 covers 15 residues. The CDR3 is CTSETSGRAADTQYF. CDR3 in DNA: TGTACCAGTGAAACGAGCGGGAGGGCCGCAGATACGCAGTATTTT.

V is TRBV20-1 and J is TRBJ2-5; 8 nucleotides match TRBD2. The CDR3 consists of 14 residues. Germline V gene sequence: CDR1 DFQATT, CDR2 SNEGSKA (reference sequence). Trimming took 5 bases from V and 5 from J; bases not matched to a gene: 10. The DNA of the CDR3 is TGCAGTGCTGACCCGGGGGGGAGGGAGGAGACCCAGTACTTC. Protein sequence: CSADPGGREETQYF.

This clonotype was seen ten or more times. The rearrangement joins TRBV20-1 to TRBJ2-7, with TRBD1 matching over 12 bases. Germline loops: CDR1 DFQATT, CDR2 SNEGSKA (reference sequence). Unmatched junction bases numbered 15, after V lost 0 bases and J lost 3 bases. CDR3 length: 19 amino acids. CDR3 residues: CSARDAAGTGGSGGYEQYF. The CDR3 DNA reads as TGCAGTGCTAGAGACGCCGCCGGGACAGGGGGCTCCGGAGGCTACGAGCAGTACTTC.

J is TRBJ2-3 and V is TRBV4-1, with D maybe TRBD1 (6 bases). The V gene's germline CDR1 is MGHRA and CDR2 YSYEKL. The CDR3 spans 15 residues. With 2 bases removed from V and 1 base from J, the gap between germline ends came to 10 bases. CDR3 sequence: CASSQSRGGTDTQYF. In DNA, the CDR3 is TGCGCCAGCAGCCAAAGCAGGGGCGGCACAGATACGCAGTATTTT.

The genes are TRBV20-1 and TRBJ2-5; D call uncertain. With 4 bases removed from V and 3 bases from J, the gap between germline ends came to 15 bases. The CDR3 loop spans 14 amino acids. The germline V gene has CDR1 DFQATT and CDR2 SNEGSKA (reference sequence). CDR3 amino acids: CSAIPARWEETQYF. As DNA, the CDR3 is TGCAGTGCTATACCAGCTCGGTGGGAAGAGACCCAGTACTTC.

The chain employs TRBV5-1 and TRBJ1-2; D remains ambiguous. V shed 0 bases and J shed 6 bases, with 6 bases lying between them. The CDR3 has 12 residues. Per germline, CDR1 SGHRS and CDR2 YFSETQ. CDR3 sequence reads: CASSLGEHGYTF. CDR3 nucleotides: TGCGCCAGCAGCTTGGGAGAACATGGCTACACCTTC.

A word on this clonotype: A read error may explain this, as a much larger clone is one base away. This sequence joins TRBV7-8 and TRBJ2-1, with unresolved D. Germline V CDR1 and CDR2: SGHVS, FQNEAQ. The CDR3 runs to 13 residues. Trimming stripped 3 bases from V and 9 bases from J, with 12 bases between. CDR3 sequence (DNA): TGTGCCAGCAGCTTGGCCTTTAGTTTTGAGCAGTTCTTC. Translating gives CASSLAFSFEQFF.

V and J are TRBV24-1 and TRBJ1-2; D perhaps matches TRBD1 (5 bases). Germline CDR1 KGHDR, CDR2 SFDVKD. Trimming cost V 4 bases and J 4 bases, with 12 bases left between them. The CDR3 loop spans 14 amino acids. The CDR3 bases are TGTGCCACCAGTGACCCGCTTGGGGGCTATGGCTACACCTTC. Amino acid sequence: CATSDPLGGYGYTF.

This clonotype was observed many times. The chain links TRBV19 to TRBJ2-5; D possibly corresponds to TRBD1 (6 bases). The CDR3 loop spans 12 amino acids. Germline V CDR1 and CDR2: LNHDA, SQIVND (reference sequence). Deletions cut 9 bases from V and 5 bases from J, with 13 bases between. CDR3 bases: TGTGCCAGCAGCGCGAGGGGGGAGACCCAGTACTTC. It codes for CASSARGETQYF.

As to this clonotype: Since the CDR3 does not end with the conserved phenylalanine or tryptophan, this likely comes from a read error. The DNA is omitted, as the CDR3 cannot be located on it reliably, and the CDR3 follows TCRdb's listing. The rearrangement uses TRBV7-9 and TRBJ1-6. Germline CDR1 SEHNR, CDR2 FQNEAQ (reference sequence). The CDR3 totals 9 residues, both ends included. This chain's CDR3 is CASSSSATD.

Worth noting for this clonotype: The junction does not match germline at one end; this may be a read error. The V gene is TRBV7-3, the J gene TRBJ1-4, with D perhaps TRBD1 (6 bases). The germline CDR1 and CDR2 sequences are SGHTA and FQGTGA. The CDR3 extends over 20 amino acids. CDR3 nucleotide sequence: TGCGCCAGCAGCCAAGATGGGGGCGGTCTTACCAATGGGTGGAATGAAAAACTGTTTTTT. This gives the protein CASSQDGGGLTNGWNEKLFF.

Remarks on this clonotype: This clone may be a read error of a much larger clone one base away. Given the absence of the conserved phenylalanine or tryptophan at the CDR3 end, a read error is likely. V gene TRBV5-1 combines with J gene TRBJ2-7; TRBD2 matches 10 bases. V was pared by 0 bases and J by 4 bases, with 4 bases of the junction left unmatched. This CDR3 has 15 residues. In germline, CDR1 is SGHRS, CDR2 YFSETQ. The CDR3 is CASSLASGSGYEQYL. The CDR3, as DNA: TGCGCCAGCAGCTTGGCTAGCGGGAGTGGGTACGAGCAGTACCTC.

This clonotype was seen more than once but under ten times. One junction end does not reproduce the germline sequence, and a read error may be involved. The chain uses TRBV13 and TRBJ2-7; no firm D call. CDR1 and CDR2 (germline): PRHDT, FYEKMQ (reference sequence). The CDR3 length is 12 residues. DNA for the CDR3: TGTGCCAGCAGCGTAGTAGGGCAGCCTTTGCACTTC. It translates to CASSVVGQPLHF. The entire variable domain, with the rest obtained from reference TRBV13 and TRBJ2-7, is as follows: AAGVIQSPRHLIKEKRETATLKCYPIPRHDTVYWYQQGPGQDPQFLISFYEKMQSDKGSIPDRFSAQQFSDYHSELNMSSLELGDSALYFCASSVVGQPLHFGPGTRLTVT.

This clonotype has ten or more counts. This rearrangement joins TRBV25-1 to TRBJ2-2; 9 bases map to TRBD2. The V gene's germline CDR1 is MGHDK and CDR2 SYGVNS. CDR3 length equals 15 residues. V shed 3 bases and J 6 bases; nucleotides not matched to a gene: 5. The CDR3 coding sequence is TGTGCCAGCAGTGATGCGACTAGCGGTTCCGGGGAGCTGTTTTTT. It yields the protein CASSDATSGSGELFF.

Many counts were recorded for this clonotype. The V call is TRBV5-1, the J call TRBJ1-1; 8 nucleotides line up with TRBD1. The CDR3 has 14 amino acids. Germline loops: CDR1 SGHRS, CDR2 YFSETQ. V dropped 4 bases and J dropped 11; count of bases not matched to a gene: 13. CDR3 in amino acids: CASSQLDRGTGAFF. The CDR3 bases are TGCGCCAGCAGCCAACTTGACAGGGGTACGGGGGCTTTCTTT.

The chain employs TRBV20-1 and TRBJ2-7; TRBD2 agrees at 7 bases. J lost 4 bases, V lost 6 bases, and 12 bases had no gene match. The CDR3 length is 14 residues. Germline V gene lookup returns CDR1 DFQATT and CDR2 SNEGSKA (reference sequence). The DNA for the CDR3 is TGCAGTGCCGTAGCGGGCCTAAGGGTATACGAGCAGTACTTC. Amino acids: CSAVAGLRVYEQYF.

This chain links TRBV7-3 with TRBJ2-2; D not certain. The germline gives CDR1 SGHTA, CDR2 FQGTGA. V was cut by 5 bases and J by 9 bases, with 10 bases left in between. The CDR3 spans 12 residues. CDR3 sequence reads: CASSPDPRELFF. The CDR3 DNA reads as TGTGCCAGCAGCCCAGATCCGAGGGAGCTGTTTTTT.

V gene TRBV20-1 combines with J gene TRBJ2-1; 8 positions agree with TRBD2. Germline lookup yields CDR1 DFQATT and CDR2 SNEGSKA (reference sequence). The V and J ends lost 6 bases and 4 bases, in that order; junction bases with no gene match: 14. CDR3 length: 16 residues. CDR3 sequence: CSAHPHISGSYNEQFF. CDR3 DNA sequence: TGCAGTGCCCACCCCCATATCAGCGGGAGTTACAATGAGCAGTTCTTC.

This clonotype was seen ten or more times. The rearrangement uses TRBV29-1 and TRBJ1-1, with D possibly being TRBD1 (5 bases). CDR1 and CDR2 from the germline V gene are SQVTM and ANQGSEA. CDR3 length equals 11 residues. V was pared by 4 bases and J by 3 bases, with 6 bases between. DNA of the CDR3: TGCAGCGTTGGAGGGGACACTGAAGCTTTCTTT. This encodes CSVGGDTEAFF.

The chain carries TRBV20-1 and TRBJ2-7, with 7 bases identical to TRBD1. CDR3 length equals 14 residues. CDR1 and CDR2 from the germline V gene are DFQATT and SNEGSKA (reference sequence). The J segment lost 1 base and the V segment lost 4 bases, leaving 7 bases of the junction unmatched. In nucleotides, the CDR3 is TGCAGTGCTAAGCCTTGGGACAGATCCTACGAGCAGTACTTC. Translating it yields CSAKPWDRSYEQYF.

The genes are TRBV5-1 and TRBJ1-2; D is perhaps TRBD1 (6 bases). Germline CDR1 SGHRS, CDR2 YFSETQ. V was trimmed by 4 bases and J by 3 bases, leaving 16 bases between them. CDR3 length equals 15 residues. CDR3 sequence reads: CASSREGVPDYGYTF. CDR3 in DNA: TGCGCCAGCAGCAGGGAGGGGGTGCCGGACTATGGCTACACCTTC. Combining the CDR3 with reference TRBV5-1 and TRBJ1-2 gives the whole variable domain KAGVTQTPRYLIKTRGQQVTLSCSPISGHRSVSWYQQTPGQGLQFLFEYFSETQRNKGNFPGRFSGRQFSNSRSEMNVSTLELGDSALYLCASSREGVPDYGYTFGSGTRLTVV.

This clonotype was counted at least ten times. The chain has TRBV2 and TRBJ1-4; perhaps TRBD1 as D (6 bases). Trimming shortened V by 7 bases and J by 7 bases, and 19 bases separated the two germline ends. The CDR3 totals 15 residues. Germline V gene data show CDR1 as SNHLY and CDR2 as FYNNEI. In DNA form, the CDR3 reads TGTGCCAGCATACAGGGCGACGGGTTAGGTGAAAAACTGTTTTTT. This codes for CASIQGDGLGEKLFF.

J is TRBJ2-6 and V is TRBV10-1; TRBD2 matches at 7 bases. Germline loops: CDR1 WNHNN, CDR2 SYGVQD (reference sequence). CDR3 length equals 14 residues. Germline trimming cut 4 bases from V and 9 bases from J; bases unmatched to any gene: 6. CDR3 protein: CASSGGEGDNVLTF. CDR3 nucleotide sequence: TGCGCCAGCAGTGGGGGGGAGGGAGACAACGTCCTGACTTTC.

This clonotype has at least ten counts. The chain joins TRBV11-2 to TRBJ2-2; possible D gene TRBD2, 5 bases. This CDR3 is built from 14 residues. The V end lost 1 base, the J end lost 7 bases, and 10 bases lay between the germline ends. CDR1 is SGHAT, CDR2 FQNNGV, per germline. The CDR3 is CASSLVGRVGELFF. Written as DNA, the CDR3 is TGTGCCAGCAGCTTAGTAGGGCGGGTCGGGGAGCTGTTTTTT.

The V gene is TRBV29-1, the J gene TRBJ1-5; possibly TRBD1 for D (5 bases). Germline assignment: CDR1 SQVTM and CDR2 ANQGSEA. The CDR3 consists of 14 residues. Trimming took off 0 bases at V and 1 base at J, with 7 bases between the two ends. CDR3 coding DNA: TGCAGCGTTGAAGAAGGGGACAGCAATCAGCCCCAGCATTTT. Its protein is CSVEEGDSNQPQHF.

The sample holds many counts of this clonotype. The chain couples TRBV7-9 to TRBJ2-7, with D perhaps TRBD1 (5 bases). From germline, CDR1 is SEHNR and CDR2 FQNEAQ (reference sequence). V lost 6 bases, J lost 7 bases, and 13 bases lay in between. The CDR3 length is 12 residues. In DNA, the CDR3 is TGTGCCAGCAGTCTAGGGGCGGAAGAGCAGTACTTC. Encoded protein: CASSLGAEEQYF. Complete variable domain (other parts from reference TRBV7-9 and TRBJ2-7): DTGVSQNPRHKITKRGQNVTFRCDPISEHNRLYWYRQTLGQGPEFLTYFQNEAQLEKSRLLSDRFSAERPKGSFSTLEIQRTEQGDSAMYLCASSLGAEEQYFGPGTRLTVT.

This clonotype was observed many times. This chain links TRBV24-1 with TRBJ2-3; 11 positions agree with TRBD1. Germline V gene data show CDR1 as KGHDR and CDR2 as SFDVKD. The V gene end was trimmed by 0 bases and the J gene end by 4 bases; junction bases not matched to a gene: 2. The CDR3 is 16 amino acids. CDR3 in DNA: TGTGCCACCAGTGATTTGGCGGGACAGGGGGCAGATACGCAGTATTTT. It translates to CATSDLAGQGADTQYF.

The V and J genes are TRBV10-3 and TRBJ1-2; 7 bases fit TRBD1. V was pared by 5 bases and J by 7 bases, with 7 bases of the junction left unmatched. Germline V gives CDR1 ENHRY, CDR2 SYGVKD. This CDR3 is built from 13 residues. The CDR3 reads CAISSRDSGGYTF. As DNA, the CDR3 is TGTGCCATCAGTTCCCGGGACAGTGGTGGCTACACCTTC.

This clonotype was seen ten or more times. The J gene is TRBJ2-6, the V gene TRBV6-2 or TRBV6-3, with a weak D call TRBD2 (5 bases). The CDR3 consists of 15 residues. CDR1 is MNHEY, CDR2 SVGEGT, per germline. The V end lost 4 bases, the J end lost 9 bases, and 16 bases lay between the germline ends. DNA for the CDR3: TGTGCCAGCAGTTGGCCTGGGAGAGCGGACAACGTCCTGACTTTC. Protein product: CASSWPGRADNVLTF.